This is a list of T cell receptor beta chains from one sample in a study of T cell responses to AZD1222 COVID-19 vaccine. This table comes from immunoSEQ multiplex PCR, and its TCRdb copy is limited to in-frame clones, with some not included. The table shows tens of thousands of clones, with approximately 90% occurring only once. Sequences were derived from peripheral blood, sampled 28 days after the second AZD1222 dose. All receptors come from an adult who received the AZD1222 COVID-19 vaccine. Each CDR3 is given with its conserved first and last residue. A D gene is named only where the DNA matches it firmly. Expanded clones are given a class, and other clones once, few, many or no size at all.

size | J | V | D | CDR3 | DNA
. | TRBJ2-7 | TRBV3-1/TRBV3-2 | . | CASSQGRGYEQYF | TGTGCCAGCAGCCAAGGTAGGGGCTACGAGCAGTACTTC
. | TRBJ2-1 | TRBV5-1 | TRBD2 | CASSLAIAGGREQFF | TGCGCCAGCAGCTTGGCAATAGCGGGGGGGCGTGAGCAGTTCTTC
. | TRBJ1-1 | TRBV28 | . | CASTLSHTEAFF | TGTGCCAGCACCCTTTCACACACTGAAGCTTTCTTT
. | TRBJ1-3 | TRBV5-1 | . | CASSFDPGADGNTIYF | TGCGCCAGCAGCTTTGATCCGGGGGCAGATGGAAACACCATATATTTT
once | TRBJ1-4 | TRBV9 | . | CASSEDGGATNEKLFF | TGTGCCAGCAGCGAAGATGGGGGCGCAACTAATGAAAAACTGTTTTTT
. | TRBJ2-5 | TRBV11-2 | TRBD2 | CASSFGLAGGKETQYF | TGTGCCAGCAGCTTCGGACTAGCGGGGGGGAAAGAGACCCAGTACTTC
. | TRBJ2-5 | TRBV2 | . | CASSYQAGSIVQETQYF | TGTGCCAGCTCCTACCAGGCCGGGTCGATCGTCCAAGAGACCCAGTACTTC
. | TRBJ1-2 | TRBV24-1 | . | CATSDLRGGYTF | TGTGCCACCAGTGATTTAAGGGGAGGCTACACCTTC
. | TRBJ2-3 | TRBV6-1 | . | CASSAPRVPTTDTQYF | TGTGCCAGCAGTGCCCCCCGTGTCCCTACCACAGATACGCAGTATTTT
once | TRBJ1-4 | TRBV28 | . | CASGQGGTNEKLFF | TGTGCCAGCGGACAAGGGGGAACTAATGAAAAACTGTTTTTT
. | TRBJ1-6 | TRBV7-9 | . | CASTSARDTDSPLHF | TGTGCCAGCACCTCAGCCCGGGACACGGATTCACCCCTCCACTTT
. | TRBJ1-6 | TRBV5-5 | . | CASREPGASTYNSPLHF | TGTGCCAGCAGGGAACCGGGAGCGAGCACCTATAATTCACCCCTCCACTTT
. | TRBJ2-5 | TRBV11-3 | TRBD1 | CASSLSARGLGETQYF | TGTGCCAGCAGCTTATCGGCCAGGGGGCTGGGAGAGACCCAGTACTTC
. | TRBJ1-2 | TRBV9 | . | CASRRDYGYTF | TGTGCCAGCCGCCGGGACTATGGCTACACCTTC
. | TRBJ1-1 | TRBV5-1 | . | CASSLGGATEAFF | TGCGCCAGCAGCTTGGGGGGTGCCACTGAAGCTTTCTTT
. | TRBJ1-2 | TRBV9 | . | CASSGPTDGYTF | TGTGCCAGCAGCGGACCGACGGATGGCTACACCTTC
. | TRBJ1-1 | TRBV21-1 | . | CASSPKGQAPEAFF | TGTGCCAGCAGCCCGAAGGGACAGGCGCCTGAAGCTTTCTTT
. | TRBJ1-2 | TRBV6-6 | . | CASTDGGRGYTF | TGTGCCAGTACGGACGGTGGTCGTGGCTACACCTTC
once | TRBJ1-2 | TRBV5-4 | TRBD1 | CASSLAGGDGYTF | TGTGCCAGCAGCTTAGCAGGGGGCGATGGCTACACCTTC
. | TRBJ2-2 | TRBV30 | TRBD1 | CARGQADTTGELFF | TGTGCCAGGGGACAGGCGGATACCACCGGGGAGCTGTTTTTT
. | TRBJ2-7 | TRBV29-1 | . | CSVEGPSSGEQYF | TGCAGCGTTGAGGGACCCTCCTCGGGGGAGCAGTACTTC
. | TRBJ2-3 | TRBV4-1 | . | CASSQDIGTPSTDTQYF | TGCGCCAGCAGCCAAGATATCGGGACACCTAGCACAGATACGCAGTATTTT
few | TRBJ1-6 | TRBV5-1 | TRBD1 | CASSSGGGSYNSPLHF | TGCGCCAGCAGCTCAGGGGGGGGCTCCTATAATTCACCCCTCCACTTT
. | TRBJ2-1 | TRBV7-3 | . | CASSPPGGGEQFF | TGTGCCAGCAGCCCACCCGGGGGCGGAGAGCAGTTCTTC
. | TRBJ1-2 | TRBV9 | . | CASSVGVGGSGYTF | TGTGCCAGCAGCGTAGGAGTCGGAGGTTCGGGCTACACCTTC
. | TRBJ2-7 | TRBV4-2 | TRBD1 | CASSQQIGQGDGGWEQYF | TGTGCCAGCAGCCAACAAATCGGACAGGGTGATGGGGGTTGGGAGCAGTACTTC
. | TRBJ2-4 | TRBV6-5 | . | CASSYSQGGYIQYF | TGTGCCAGCAGTTATTCGCAGGGGGGGTACATTCAGTACTTC
. | TRBJ1-5 | TRBV6-5 | . | CASSSPGGYSNQPQHF | TGTGCCAGCAGTTCTCCGGGTGGGTATAGCAATCAGCCCCAGCATTTT
. | TRBJ1-2 | TRBV11-2 | TRBD1 | CASSRTGDYGYTF | TGTGCCAGCAGCCGGACAGGAGACTATGGCTACACCTTC
. | TRBJ2-7 | TRBV28 | . | CASSVHYEQYF | TGTGCCAGCAGTGTCCACTACGAGCAGTACTTC
few | TRBJ1-6 | TRBV7-8 | . | CASSSGTWNSPLHF | TGTGCCAGCAGCTCAGGGACATGGAATTCACCCCTCCACTTT
few | TRBJ2-7 | TRBV13 | TRBD1 | CASSPRGTGSSYEQYF | TGTGCCAGCAGCCCCCGTGGGACAGGGAGCTCCTACGAGCAGTACTTC
. | TRBJ2-7 | TRBV7-2 | . | CASSLKGGYEQYF | TGTGCCAGCAGCTTGAAAGGGGGCTACGAGCAGTACTTC
. | TRBJ2-1 | TRBV9 | . | CASSVGTTYNEQFF | TGTGCCAGCAGCGTAGGAACTACCTACAATGAGCAGTTCTTC
. | TRBJ2-5 | TRBV27 | . | CASSLLGVETQYF | TGTGCCAGCAGTTTATTAGGGGTTGAGACCCAGTACTTC
. | TRBJ2-7 | TRBV4-3 | . | CASSQEDLSSYEQYF | TGCGCCAGCAGCCAAGAGGACTTAAGCTCCTACGAGCAGTACTTC
. | TRBJ1-1 | TRBV7-6 | TRBD1 | CASSFGQGTEAFF | TGTGCCAGCAGCTTTGGACAGGGCACTGAAGCTTTCTTT
. | TRBJ2-3 | TRBV5-1 | TRBD1 | CASHRGQGTDTQYF | TGCGCCAGTCACAGGGGGCAGGGCACAGATACGCAGTATTTT
. | TRBJ2-7 | TRBV9 | TRBD1 | CASSRDRGGPYEQYF | TGTGCCAGCAGCCGGGACAGGGGGGGACCCTACGAGCAGTACTTC
. | TRBJ1-3 | TRBV25-1 | . | CASSDGQSSGNTIYF | TGTGCCAGCAGTGATGGACAAAGCTCTGGAAACACCATATATTTT
. | TRBJ2-5 | TRBV5-6 | . | CASSFGGTDQETQYF | TGTGCCAGCAGCTTTGGGGGGACGGACCAAGAGACCCAGTACTTC
. | TRBJ2-2 | TRBV2 | . | CAVHRSGYSRGNTGELFF | TGTGCCGTCCACCGATCCGGGTACAGTAGGGGTAACACCGGGGAGCTGTTTTTT
. | TRBJ1-2 | TRBV18 | . | CASSPPSTGLNGYTF | TGTGCCAGCTCACCACCCTCGACGGGGCTTAATGGATACACCTTC
. | TRBJ2-2 | TRBV9 | . | CASRGDIFGSGELFF | TGTGCCAGCAGGGGGGACATTTTCGGATCCGGGGAGCTGTTTTTT